One and the same sample provided the 21 T cell receptor beta chains below, sequenced in a study of blood T cell repertoires in COVID-19 (dated by TCRdb to 2018 to 2021). Libraries came from the immunoSEQ multiplex PCR assay. TCRdb holds this immuneACCESS table with in-frame rearrangements only. Some clones are missing; in checked studies, unresolved V genes explain under half, and the rest has no known cause. For this sample there are around 150,000 clones; 60% to 85% appear just once. The top ten constitute around 2.7% of the sample. Sequencing input: peripheral blood. These receptors all stem from a man aged 65 to 79 with acute or convalescent COVID-19.

The chain couples TRBV6-5 to TRBJ1-2; D might be TRBD1 (6 bases). Germline-derived CDR1 and CDR2 are MNHEY and SVGAGI. V shed 6 bases and J shed 0 bases, with 11 bases lying between them. CDR3 length equals 14 residues. CDR3 nucleotides: TGTGCCAGCAGAATTACAGGGACTAACTATGGCTACACCTTC. Its protein is CASRITGTNYGYTF.

J is TRBJ1-2 and V is TRBV6-5, with 8 nucleotides matching TRBD1. The CDR3 has 15 amino acids. V shed 4 bases, J shed 6 bases, and the junction held 10 bases outside the gene matches. Germline V gene sequence: CDR1 MNHEY, CDR2 SVGAGI. The CDR3 loop is CASSSTRTGPHGYTF. As DNA, the CDR3 is TGTGCCAGCAGTTCCACTAGGACAGGGCCCCATGGCTACACCTTC.

The chain has TRBV5-6 and TRBJ1-3, with 9 bases aligning to TRBD1. The V and J ends lost 3 bases and 1 base, in that order; junction bases with no gene match: 14. The germline V gene encodes CDR1 SGHDT and CDR2 YYEEEE. The length of the CDR3 is 19 residues. The CDR3 spells CASSSWDRAPAGSGNTIYF. CDR3 DNA: TGTGCCAGCAGCTCTTGGGACAGGGCGCCGGCCGGTTCTGGAAACACCATATATTTT.

V is TRBV11-2 and J is TRBJ1-1, with 10 bases identical to TRBD1. Per germline, CDR1 SGHAT and CDR2 FQNNGV. This CDR3 is built from 17 residues. Trimming cost V 2 bases and J 4 bases; bases outside gene matches: 10. The CDR3 sequence: CASSLIVRDRGFTEAFF. CDR3 DNA sequence: TGTGCCAGCAGCTTAATAGTACGGGACAGGGGCTTCACTGAAGCTTTCTTT. The full variable domain, in which reference TRBV11-2 and TRBJ1-1 provide the parts outside the CDR3, is EAGVAQSPRYKIIEKRQSVAFWCNPISGHATLYWYQQILGQGPKLLIQFQNNGVVDDSQLPKDRFSAERLKGVDSTLKIQPAKLEDSAVYLCASSLIVRDRGFTEAFFGQGTRLTVV.

This clone has only a few counts. The chain combines TRBV9 with TRBJ2-3; D unresolved. The germline V gene has CDR1 SGDLS and CDR2 YYNGEE. The CDR3 covers 12 residues. V was shortened by 0 bases and J by 5 bases, with 4 bases between the two germline ends. DNA for the CDR3: TGTGCCAGCAGCGTAGTCGGAGATACGCAGTATTTT. Protein sequence: CASSVVGDTQYF.

The rearrangement uses TRBV18 and TRBJ1-5, with 7 positions matching TRBD1. After removal of 3 bases from V and 3 bases from J, the junction contained 14 bases not matched to a gene. The CDR3 totals 18 residues. Germline V gene lookup returns CDR1 KGHSH and CDR2 LQKENI. The DNA for the CDR3 is TGTGCCAGCTCACCCGTCGGTCGACAGGGACGAATCAATCAGCCCCAGCATTTT. This codes for CASSPVGRQGRINQPQHF.

V is TRBV6-5 and J is TRBJ1-1, with a tentative D call TRBD1 (6 bases). Germline values: CDR1 MNHEY, CDR2 SVGAGI. V lost 2 bases to trimming and J lost 0 bases, with 10 bases between them. The CDR3 is made up of 15 amino acids. As DNA, the CDR3 is TGTGCCAGCAGTTACGAGGGGGACATGAACACTGAAGCTTTCTTT. Translating it yields CASSYEGDMNTEAFF.

This clone came up a few times. V usage is TRBV29-1 and J usage is TRBJ2-3; TRBD2 aligns across 7 bases. Losses at the gene ends were 4 bases for V and 1 base for J; bases not matched to a gene: 8. Looked up from germline, CDR1 is SQVTM and CDR2 is ANQGSEA. There are 15 residues in the CDR3. CDR3 nucleotide sequence: TGCAGCGTTGTGAGTGGGGGGGAGCGCACAGATACGCAGTATTTT. It specifies CSVVSGGERTDTQYF.

The chain combines TRBV18 with TRBJ1-1; the D gene is possibly TRBD1 (5 bases). The V end lost 2 bases, the J end lost 1 base, and 14 bases lay between the germline ends. This CDR3 is built from 16 residues. CDR1 is KGHSH, CDR2 LQKENI, per germline. This CDR3 reads CASSPGGSQGNTEAFF. In DNA form, the CDR3 reads TGTGCCAGCTCACCAGGAGGGAGTCAGGGGAACACTGAAGCTTTCTTT.

The rearrangement joins TRBV5-4 to TRBJ2-1; 10 nucleotides align to TRBD2. Germline V gene sequence: CDR1 SGHNT, CDR2 YYREEE (reference sequence). The CDR3 has 16 amino acids. The junction had 9 bases not matched to a gene; V was cut back by 0 bases and J by 9 bases. CDR3 coding DNA: TGTGCCAGCAGCTTGGCCCTAGCGGGAGCGAGTGGTGAGCAGTTCTTC. This sequence encodes CASSLALAGASGEQFF.

The CDR3 DNA sequence: TGCAGTGCTAGTGATGACCTCATTGAGGGTATTGGATATAGCAATCAGCCCCAGCATTTT. It is translated as CSASDDLIEGIGYSNQPQHF. The V call is TRBV20-1, the J call TRBJ1-5; D unresolved. There are 20 residues in the CDR3. The V end was cut by 3 bases, the J end by 0 bases, with 27 bases between. Per the germline V gene, CDR1 is DFQATT and CDR2 is SNEGSKA (reference sequence).

The chain couples TRBV11-1 to TRBJ2-7, with TRBD2 as a possible D gene (5 bases). The V end was cut by 1 base, the J end by 2 bases, with 9 bases between. The CDR3 is 14 amino acids. CDR1 is SGHAT and CDR2 is FQDESV in the germline V gene (reference sequence). The CDR3 nucleotides read TGTGCCAGCAGCTTAGGGTCCGGGACCTACGAGCAGTACTTC. Protein product: CASSLGSGTYEQYF.

The V and J genes are TRBV5-1 and TRBJ2-2; 7 positions agree with TRBD2. Germline V gives CDR1 SGHRS, CDR2 YFSETQ. The CDR3 is made up of 16 amino acids. J lost 6 bases, V lost 1 base, and 9 bases had no gene match. Here the CDR3 DNA reads TGCGCCAGCAGCTTGAGGCGGGAGATTAGATCCGGGGAGCTGTTTTTT. It translates to CASSLRREIRSGELFF.

The V call is TRBV11-3, the J call TRBJ2-6, with TRBD1 matching over 8 bases. The CDR3 has 16 residues. Losses at the gene ends were 5 bases for V and 1 base for J; bases not matched to a gene: 4. Germline V gene lookup returns CDR1 SGHNT and CDR2 YENEEA. CDR3 bases: TGTGCCAGCAGCCCCCGGACAGGGTCTGGGGCCAACGTCCTGACTTTC. Protein product: CASSPRTGSGANVLTF.

This clone was detected many times. This chain connects TRBV12-3 or TRBV12-4 to TRBJ2-3, with a weak D call TRBD2 (5 bases). This CDR3 is 12 amino acids long. V lost 5 bases, J lost 5 bases, and 8 bases lay in between. CDR3 protein: CASSNTRDTQYF. As DNA, the CDR3 is TGTGCCAGCAGTAATACTAGAGATACGCAGTATTTT.

This chain connects TRBV3-1 (or the pseudogene TRBV3-2) to TRBJ1-2, with no clear D. Trimming took off 1 base at V and 4 bases at J, with 10 bases between the two ends. Germline V gene sequence: CDR1 LGHDT, CDR2 YNNKEL (reference sequence). The CDR3 has 14 residues. This CDR3 reads CASSQASIGYGYTF. The CDR3 nucleotides are TGTGCCAGCAGCCAAGCATCGATCGGCTATGGCTACACCTTC.

The V call is TRBV28, the J call TRBJ2-5; TRBD2 aligns across 8 bases. Trimming removed 6 bases from V and 4 bases from J; junction bases left unmatched: 10. Germline lookup yields CDR1 MDHEN and CDR2 SYDVKM. The CDR3 has 15 amino acids. The CDR3 region is CASSHYTSGTETQYF. The DNA of the CDR3 is TGTGCCAGCAGCCATTACACTAGCGGTACAGAGACCCAGTACTTC.

This clone was recorded a few times. The V call is TRBV7-9, the J call TRBJ1-1, with 7 bases that match TRBD1. CDR1 is SEHNR, CDR2 FQNEAQ, per germline (reference sequence). The CDR3 totals 14 residues. V was pared by 5 bases and J by 8 bases, with 11 bases of the junction left unmatched. CDR3 amino acids: CASSLERTGPEAFF. DNA for the CDR3: TGTGCCAGCAGCCTGGAGCGGACAGGACCAGAAGCTTTCTTT.

J is TRBJ2-3 and V is TRBV6-5; 11 bases agree with TRBD1. Germline V gives CDR1 MNHEY, CDR2 SVGAGI. This CDR3 contains 16 residues. The junction had 11 bases not matched to a gene; V was cut back by 6 bases and J by 6 bases. The CDR3 loop reads CASRYAGTGGKDTQYF. In DNA form, the CDR3 reads TGTGCCAGCAGATACGCCGGGACAGGGGGAAAGGATACGCAGTATTTT.

The chain uses TRBV19 and TRBJ2-7, with 7 bases identical to TRBD1. This CDR3 contains 17 residues. Germline V gene data show CDR1 as LNHDA and CDR2 as SQIVND (reference sequence). Trimming took 4 bases from V and 0 from J; bases not matched to a gene: 12. In DNA form, the CDR3 reads TGTGCCAGTAGTACCGGGACCCAGGGGGTAAGCTCCTACGAGCAGTACTTC. It yields the protein CASSTGTQGVSSYEQYF.

The rearrangement links TRBV4-1 to TRBJ1-1; no reliable D call. CDR1 is MGHRA and CDR2 is YSYEKL in the germline V gene. V lost 0 bases and J lost 7, with 12 bases in between. This CDR3 is built from 14 residues. CDR3 amino acids: CASSQEVVGNEAFF. Written as DNA, the CDR3 is TGCGCCAGCAGCCAAGAGGTCGTCGGGAATGAAGCTTTCTTT.